The clone carrying this T cell receptor (beta chain) has a count of ten or more. Patients were aged 18 to 65, had disease duration under 2 months, and had newly diagnosed hyperthyroidism. Diagnosis relied on clinical symptoms, serum thyroxine and TRAb, thyroid ultrasound and orbital computed tomography. Blood dates from first hyperthyroidism diagnosis, before any ophthalmopathy symptoms. Using around 10 ml of fresh peripheral blood, PBMCs were prepared. The junction had 3 bases not matched to a gene; V was cut back by 6 bases and J by 3 bases. CDR3 size: 14 residues. Using RNA transcripts as the source, TCR beta CDR3 regions were amplified. First-round RT-PCR targeting the TCR CDR3 was performed with the HTBI primer set. TCRdb itself ran the multiplex PCR reads through MiXCR, one entry per CDR3 protein. The table has approximately 370,000 distinct CDR3 sequences, about a sixth seen once. These data are taken from a study of T cells in Graves' hyperthyroidism and ophthalmopathy.

Sequencing used blood. The chain couples TRBV12-3 or TRBV12-4 to TRBJ1-1; 11 bases match TRBD1. The source of this sequence is a woman in her 30s with Graves' hyperthyroidism that later progressed to Graves' ophthalmopathy. The CDR3 sequence: CASSGQGADTEAFF. The DNA of the CDR3 is TGTGCCAGCAGCGGACAGGGGGCCGACACTGAAGCTTTCTTT.